The T cell receptor (beta chain) described here comes from a study of shared clonotypes between healthy human individuals. Looking at the study overall: Donor ages ranged 18 to 49 years: a couple of women, a few men. Per-donor plates numbered three CD4 naive, three CD4 memory, two CD8 naive and one CD8 memory.

Several immunoSEQ plates held equal portions of the genomic DNA taken from each subset. The table came from immunoSEQ multiplex PCR; TCRdb's copy has only in-frame clones and leaves some out. The table lists fewer than 130,000 clones, about 70% of them singletons. CD8 memory merged CD45RO+ with CCR7-negative CD45RA+ TemRA cells. The germline gives CDR1 MDHEN, CDR2 SYDVKM. The ends lost 4 bases at V and 7 bases at J; junction bases unmatched: 12. CDR3 length: 16 residues. Source material: memory CD8+ T cells sorted from blood. Subset: CD45RO+ cells pooled with CCR7-negative TemRA cells. The TCR was taken from a woman in her 30s in good health. This chain uses TRBV28 with TRBJ2-7; 11 bases map to TRBD1. This chain's CDR3 is CASSSHPGQGVWEQYF. The CDR3 region has the DNA TGTGCCAGCAGTTCCCACCCGGGACAGGGGGTGTGGGAGCAGTACTTC.